This T cell receptor (beta chain) is drawn from a study of radiation and T cells in renal cell carcinoma. Study information: Nephrectomy followed 15 Gy stereotactic body radiation by 4 weeks.

The time point is: baseline pretreatment blood. Treatment described: 15 Gy SBRT to primary tumor, nephrectomy 4 weeks later. Radiation-treated patients gave blood at baseline, week 2 and week 4. Data came from immunoSEQ multiplex PCR; TCRdb stores just in-frame clones and leaves some out. The repertoire holds about 140,000 clones, with over 65% as singletons. The germline CDR1 and CDR2 sequences are SGHTA and FQGNSA. This CDR3 has 15 amino acids. Deletions cut 5 bases from V and 5 bases from J, with 18 bases between. The sample in question was blood, obtained from a patient whose treatment included radiotherapy and nephrectomy. This receptor was obtained from a woman aged 50 to 60 with renal cell carcinoma. V gene TRBV7-2 combines with J gene TRBJ1-1, with D possibly matching TRBD1 (5 bases). This chain's CDR3 is CASSMGPTVMTEAFF. The CDR3, as DNA: TGTGCCAGCAGCATGGGACCGACGGTTATGACTGAAGCTTTCTTT.